This T cell receptor (beta chain) stems from a study of blood T cells in healthy people across ages. Through a sample-barcoded 5' primer and a J-beta primer mix, a second PCR was run for about 6 to 11 cycles. Every cDNA was tagged by a template-switch adaptor with 12 random nucleotides. A minimum of 3 million CDR3-containing paired-end reads was obtained for each sample. MiXCR was run by TCRdb on the 5' RACE reads, yielding one entry per CDR3 protein. The table lists hundreds of thousands of distinct CDR3 sequences, approximately 50% of them singletons. Notes on this clonotype: Its specificity is not known.

General study findings and limits: PBMCs went unsorted, and a conclusive naive versus antigen-experienced comparison was therefore prevented.

In each sample, at least 7 million PBMCs were isolated. The sequenced sample consisted of blood. This TCR was recovered from a woman aged 60-75 years in good health.

In DNA, the CDR3 is TGCAGTGCTTTTAGCGGAAGCTCCTACAATGAGCAGTTCTTC. Translated, it gives CSAFSGSSYNEQFF. The chain couples TRBV20-1 to TRBJ2-1; a possible D gene is TRBD2 (6 bases). The V end was cut by 5 bases, the J end by 0 bases, with 11 bases between. Germline lookup yields CDR1 DFQATT and CDR2 SNEGSKA (reference sequence). The length of the CDR3 is 14 residues.